Each of the 2 T cell receptor beta chains below was sequenced from the same sample in a study of T cells in women clearing cervical HPV infection. Libraries were prepared by immunoSEQ multiplex PCR; TCRdb keeps only in-frame clonotypes and omits some of them. This table holds just under 35,000 clones. Sequencing input: blood buffy coat. Receptors originate from a woman between 18 and 70 years old with a cervical HPV16 infection that either progressed to CIN3+ or cleared (not recorded which).

Remarks on this clone: The observed sequence ends 3 residues before the CDR3 terminus, with the missing tail filled in from the germline J gene. The chain uses TRBV5-1 and TRBJ1-1; a possible D gene is TRBD1 (6 bases). The V end was cut by 5 bases, the J end by 2 bases, with 13 bases between. This CDR3 contains 14 residues. The germline V gene encodes CDR1 SGHRS and CDR2 YFSETQ. The CDR3 reads CASRTGRVNTEAFF. Incomplete CDR3 DNA: TGCGCCAGCAGAACAGGGAGGGTTAACACTGAA. The whole variable domain, remainder taken from reference TRBV5-1 and TRBJ1-1, is KAGVTQTPRYLIKTRGQQVTLSCSPISGHRSVSWYQQTPGQGLQFLFEYFSETQRNKGNFPGRFSGRQFSNSRSEMNVSTLELGDSALYLCASRTGRVNTEAFFGQGTRLTVV.

Notes on this clone: The read falls 3 residues short of the CDR3 end, and the missing part is taken from the germline J gene. The J gene is TRBJ1-5, the V gene TRBV20-1, with 7 positions matching TRBD1. Germline CDR1 and CDR2: DFQATT and SNEGSKA (reference sequence). This CDR3 region has 16 residues. J lost 0 bases, V lost 3 bases, and 8 bases had no gene match. The sequenced part of the CDR3 DNA is TGCAGTGCTAGTGACAGGGCGAGATATAGCAATCAGCCC. This codes for CSASDRARYSNQP. The CDR3 in its entirety is CSASDRARYSNQPQHF.